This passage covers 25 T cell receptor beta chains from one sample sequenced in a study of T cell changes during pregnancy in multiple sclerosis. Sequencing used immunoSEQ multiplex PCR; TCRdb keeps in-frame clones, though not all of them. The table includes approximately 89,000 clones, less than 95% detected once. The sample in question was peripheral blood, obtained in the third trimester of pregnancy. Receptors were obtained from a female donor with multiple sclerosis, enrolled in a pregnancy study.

CDR3 coding DNA: TGTGCCAGCCGATACGGGGGGCAAGAGACCCAGTACTTC. Protein product: CASRYGGQETQYF. This sequence joins TRBV5-4 and TRBJ2-5, with TRBD2 identical over 7 bases. V was pared by 7 bases and J by 2 bases, with 5 bases of the junction left unmatched. Germline assignment: CDR1 SGHNT and CDR2 YYREEE (reference sequence). CDR3 length equals 13 residues.

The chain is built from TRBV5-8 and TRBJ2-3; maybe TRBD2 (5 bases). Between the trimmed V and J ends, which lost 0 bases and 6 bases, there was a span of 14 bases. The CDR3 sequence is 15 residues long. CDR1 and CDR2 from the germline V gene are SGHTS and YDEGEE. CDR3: CASSLGANTGDTQYF. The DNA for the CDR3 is TGTGCCAGCAGCTTGGGCGCTAACACGGGGGATACGCAGTATTTT.

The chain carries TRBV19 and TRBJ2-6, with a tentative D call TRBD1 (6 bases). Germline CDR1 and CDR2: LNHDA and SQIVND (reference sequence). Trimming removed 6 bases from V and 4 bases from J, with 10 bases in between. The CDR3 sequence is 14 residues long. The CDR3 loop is CASRLGAGANVLTF. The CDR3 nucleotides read TGTGCCAGTAGACTGGGGGCCGGGGCCAACGTCCTGACTTTC.

The CDR3 reads CASSQEGQGPSTDTQYF. The CDR3 nucleotides are TGCGCCAGCAGCCAAGAAGGCCAGGGTCCTAGCACAGATACGCAGTATTTT. The chain employs TRBV4-1 and TRBJ2-3; TRBD1 might be the D (5 bases). This CDR3 region has 17 residues. The V gene's germline CDR1 is MGHRA and CDR2 YSYEKL. Trimming shortened V by 0 bases and J by 0 bases, and 13 bases separated the two germline ends.

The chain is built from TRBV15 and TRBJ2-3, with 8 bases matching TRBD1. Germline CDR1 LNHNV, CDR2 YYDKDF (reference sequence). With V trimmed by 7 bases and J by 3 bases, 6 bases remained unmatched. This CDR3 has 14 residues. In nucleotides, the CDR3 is TGTGCCACCAACCGGGACAGGAATACAGATACGCAGTATTTT. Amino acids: CATNRDRNTDTQYF.

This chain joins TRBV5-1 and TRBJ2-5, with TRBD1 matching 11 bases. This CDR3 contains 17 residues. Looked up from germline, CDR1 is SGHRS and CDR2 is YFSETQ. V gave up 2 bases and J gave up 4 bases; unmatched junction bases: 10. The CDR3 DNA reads TGCGCCAGCAGCTTAGGACAGGGGGCGAGTTTGAGAGAGACCCAGTACTTC. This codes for CASSLGQGASLRETQYF. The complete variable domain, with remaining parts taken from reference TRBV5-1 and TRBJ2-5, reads KAGVTQTPRYLIKTRGQQVTLSCSPISGHRSVSWYQQTPGQGLQFLFEYFSETQRNKGNFPGRFSGRQFSNSRSEMNVSTLELGDSALYLCASSLGQGASLRETQYFGPGTRLLVL.

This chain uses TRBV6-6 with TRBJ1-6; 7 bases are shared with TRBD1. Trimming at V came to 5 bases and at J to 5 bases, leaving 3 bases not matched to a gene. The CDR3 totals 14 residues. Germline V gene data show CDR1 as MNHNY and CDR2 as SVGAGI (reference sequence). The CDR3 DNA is TGTGCCAGCAGTCGACAGGGCGATAATTCACCCCTCCACTTT. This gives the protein CASSRQGDNSPLHF.

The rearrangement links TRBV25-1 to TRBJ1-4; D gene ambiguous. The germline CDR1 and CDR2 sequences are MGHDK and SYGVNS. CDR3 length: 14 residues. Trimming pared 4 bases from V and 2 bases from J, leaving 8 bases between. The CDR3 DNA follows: TGTGCCAGCAGTGTATTCCTTACTAATGAAAAACTGTTTTTT. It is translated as CASSVFLTNEKLFF.

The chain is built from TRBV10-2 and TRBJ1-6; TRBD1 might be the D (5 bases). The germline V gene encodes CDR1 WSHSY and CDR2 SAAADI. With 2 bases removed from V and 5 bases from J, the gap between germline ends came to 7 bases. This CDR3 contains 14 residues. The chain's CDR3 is CASSEAGNNSPLHF. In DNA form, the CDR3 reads TGCGCCAGCAGTGAGGCAGGGAATAATTCACCCCTCCACTTT.

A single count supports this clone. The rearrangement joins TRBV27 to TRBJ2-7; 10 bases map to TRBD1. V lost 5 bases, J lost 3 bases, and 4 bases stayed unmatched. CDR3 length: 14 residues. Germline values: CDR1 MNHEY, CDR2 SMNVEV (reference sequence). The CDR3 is CASSHGQGVYEQYF. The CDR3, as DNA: TGTGCCAGCAGTCACGGACAGGGGGTCTACGAGCAGTACTTC.

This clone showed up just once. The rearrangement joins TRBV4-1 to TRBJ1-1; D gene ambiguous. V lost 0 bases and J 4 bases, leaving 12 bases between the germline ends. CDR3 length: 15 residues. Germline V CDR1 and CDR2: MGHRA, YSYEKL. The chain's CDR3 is CASSQEFVHLTEAFF. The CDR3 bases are TGCGCCAGCAGCCAAGAGTTCGTACACCTCACTGAAGCTTTCTTT.

DNA for the CDR3: TGTGCCAGCAGCGCTACAGGGGGCAGAACTGAAGCTTTCTTT. This codes for CASSATGGRTEAFF. The genes are TRBV21-1 and TRBJ1-1; the D call of TRBD1 is as the table states it, not checked on the DNA. TRBV21-1 is an annotated pseudogene. This CDR3 is built from 14 residues.

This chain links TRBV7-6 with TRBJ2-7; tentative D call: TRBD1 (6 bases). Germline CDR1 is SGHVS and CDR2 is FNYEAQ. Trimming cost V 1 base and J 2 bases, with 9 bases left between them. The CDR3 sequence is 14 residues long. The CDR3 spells CASSLEQGPYEQYF. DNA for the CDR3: TGTGCCAGCAGCTTAGAACAGGGACCCTACGAGCAGTACTTC. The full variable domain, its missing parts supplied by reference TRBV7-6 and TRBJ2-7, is GAGVSQSPRYKVTKRGQDVALRCDPISGHVSLYWYRQALGQGPEFLTYFNYEAQQDKSGLPNDRFSAERPEGSISTLTIQRTEQRDSAMYRCASSLEQGPYEQYFGPGTRLTVT.

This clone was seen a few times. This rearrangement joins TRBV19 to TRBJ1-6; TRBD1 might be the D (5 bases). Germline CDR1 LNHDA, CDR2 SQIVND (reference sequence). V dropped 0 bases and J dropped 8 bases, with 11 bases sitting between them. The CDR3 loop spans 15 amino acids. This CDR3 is CASSIDLGGDSPLHF. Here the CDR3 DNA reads TGTGCCAGTAGTATAGATCTGGGAGGGGATTCACCCCTCCACTTT.

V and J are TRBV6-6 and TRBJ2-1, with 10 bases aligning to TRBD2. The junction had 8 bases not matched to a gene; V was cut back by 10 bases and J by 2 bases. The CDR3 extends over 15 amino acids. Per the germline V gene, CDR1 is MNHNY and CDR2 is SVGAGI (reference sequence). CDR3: CATKPGTSAYNEQFF. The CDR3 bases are TGTGCCACCAAACCCGGGACTAGCGCCTACAATGAGCAGTTCTTC.

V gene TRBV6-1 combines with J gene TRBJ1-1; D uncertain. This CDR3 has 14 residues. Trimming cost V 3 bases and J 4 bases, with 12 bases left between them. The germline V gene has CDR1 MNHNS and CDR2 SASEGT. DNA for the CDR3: TGTGCCAGCAGTGATCCAACCTCGGGCACTGAAGCTTTCTTT. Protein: CASSDPTSGTEAFF.

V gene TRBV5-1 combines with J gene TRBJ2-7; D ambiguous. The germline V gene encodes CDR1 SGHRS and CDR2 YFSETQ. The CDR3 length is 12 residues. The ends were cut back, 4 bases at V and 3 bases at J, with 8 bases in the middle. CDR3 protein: CASSPYSYEQYF. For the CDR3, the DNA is TGCGCCAGCAGCCCTTACAGCTACGAGCAGTACTTC.

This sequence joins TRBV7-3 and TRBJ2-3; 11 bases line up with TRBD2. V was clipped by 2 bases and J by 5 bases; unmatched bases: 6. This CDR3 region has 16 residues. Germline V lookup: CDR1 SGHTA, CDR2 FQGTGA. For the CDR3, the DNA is TGTGCCAGCAGCTTATATAGCGGGGGGGACCTAGATACGCAGTATTTT. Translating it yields CASSLYSGGDLDTQYF.

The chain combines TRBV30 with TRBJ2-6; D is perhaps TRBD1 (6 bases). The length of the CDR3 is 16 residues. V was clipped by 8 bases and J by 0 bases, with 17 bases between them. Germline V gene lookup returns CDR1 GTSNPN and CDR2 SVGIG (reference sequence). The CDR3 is CARTERGISGANVLTF. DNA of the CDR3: TGTGCCAGGACAGAAAGAGGGATCTCTGGGGCCAACGTCCTGACTTTC.

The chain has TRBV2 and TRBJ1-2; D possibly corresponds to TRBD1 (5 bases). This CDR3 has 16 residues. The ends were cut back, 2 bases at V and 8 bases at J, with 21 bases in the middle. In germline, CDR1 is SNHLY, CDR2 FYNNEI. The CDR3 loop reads CASSEWQGGVPRGYTF. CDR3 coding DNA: TGTGCCAGCAGTGAATGGCAGGGTGGGGTTCCTCGAGGCTACACCTTC.

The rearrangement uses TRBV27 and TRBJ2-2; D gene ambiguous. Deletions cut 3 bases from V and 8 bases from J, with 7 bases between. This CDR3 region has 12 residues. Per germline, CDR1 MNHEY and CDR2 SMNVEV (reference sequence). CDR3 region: CASSFVRGELFF. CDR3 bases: TGTGCCAGCAGTTTCGTCCGGGGGGAGCTGTTTTTT.

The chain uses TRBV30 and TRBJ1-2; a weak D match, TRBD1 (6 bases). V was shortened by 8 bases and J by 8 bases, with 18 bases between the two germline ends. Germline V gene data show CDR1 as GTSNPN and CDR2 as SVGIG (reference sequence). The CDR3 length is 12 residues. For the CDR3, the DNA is TGTGCCGGGGATCAGGGGAGAAAGGGCTACACCTTC. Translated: CAGDQGRKGYTF.

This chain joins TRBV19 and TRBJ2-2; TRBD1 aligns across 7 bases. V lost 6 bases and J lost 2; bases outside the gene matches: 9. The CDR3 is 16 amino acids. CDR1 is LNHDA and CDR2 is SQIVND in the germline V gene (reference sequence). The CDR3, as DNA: TGTGCCAGTAGGATCACAGGGGTGGGTAACACCGGGGAGCTGTTTTTT. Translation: CASRITGVGNTGELFF.

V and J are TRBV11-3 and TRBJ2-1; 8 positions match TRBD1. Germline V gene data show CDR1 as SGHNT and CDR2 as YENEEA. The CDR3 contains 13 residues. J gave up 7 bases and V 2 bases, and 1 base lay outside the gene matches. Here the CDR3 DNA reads TGTGCCAGCAGCTTAACAGGGGGGAATGAGCAGTTCTTC. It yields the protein CASSLTGGNEQFF.

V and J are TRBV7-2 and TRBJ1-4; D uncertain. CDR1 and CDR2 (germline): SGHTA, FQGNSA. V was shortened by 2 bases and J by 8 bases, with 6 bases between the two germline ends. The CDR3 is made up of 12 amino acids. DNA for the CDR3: TGTGCCAGCAGCTTATCCGGGGAAAAACTGTTTTTT. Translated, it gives CASSLSGEKLFF.